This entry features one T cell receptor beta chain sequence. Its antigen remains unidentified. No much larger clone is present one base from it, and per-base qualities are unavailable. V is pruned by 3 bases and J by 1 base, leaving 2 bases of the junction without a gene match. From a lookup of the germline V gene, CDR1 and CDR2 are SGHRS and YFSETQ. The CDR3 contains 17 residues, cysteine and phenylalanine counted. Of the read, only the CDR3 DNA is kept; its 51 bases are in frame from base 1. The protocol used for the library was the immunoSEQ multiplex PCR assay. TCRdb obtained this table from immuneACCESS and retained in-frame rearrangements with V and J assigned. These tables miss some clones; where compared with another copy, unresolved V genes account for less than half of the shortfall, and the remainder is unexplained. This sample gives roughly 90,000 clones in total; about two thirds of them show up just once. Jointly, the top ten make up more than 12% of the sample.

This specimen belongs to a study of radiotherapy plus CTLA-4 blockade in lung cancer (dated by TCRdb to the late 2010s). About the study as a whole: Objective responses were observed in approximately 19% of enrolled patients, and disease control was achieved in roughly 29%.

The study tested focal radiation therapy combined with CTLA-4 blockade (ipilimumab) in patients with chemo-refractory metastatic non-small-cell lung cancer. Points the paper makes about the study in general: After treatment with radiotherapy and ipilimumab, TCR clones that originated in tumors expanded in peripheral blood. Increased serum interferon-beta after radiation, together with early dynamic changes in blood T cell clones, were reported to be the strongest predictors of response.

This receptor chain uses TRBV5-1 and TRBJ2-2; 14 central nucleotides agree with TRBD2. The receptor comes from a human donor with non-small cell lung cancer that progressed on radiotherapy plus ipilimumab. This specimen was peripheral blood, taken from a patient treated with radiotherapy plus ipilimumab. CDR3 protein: CASSWTSGGKNTGELFF. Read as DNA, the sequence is TGCGCCAGCAGCTGGACTAGCGGGGGGAAGAACACCGGGGAGCTGTTTTTT.